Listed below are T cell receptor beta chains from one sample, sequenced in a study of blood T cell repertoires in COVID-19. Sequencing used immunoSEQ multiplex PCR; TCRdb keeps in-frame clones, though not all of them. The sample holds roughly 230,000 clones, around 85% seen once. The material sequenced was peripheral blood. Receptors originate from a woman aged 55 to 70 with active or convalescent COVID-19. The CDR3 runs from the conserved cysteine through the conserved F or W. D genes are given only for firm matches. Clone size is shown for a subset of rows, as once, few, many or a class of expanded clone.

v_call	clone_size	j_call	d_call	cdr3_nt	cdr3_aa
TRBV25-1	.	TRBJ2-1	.	TGTGCCAGCAGTGAATATGTAAATGAGCAGTTCTTC	CASSEYVNEQFF
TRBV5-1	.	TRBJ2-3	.	TGCGCCAGCAGCGGGCAGGGAACAGATACGCAGTATTTT	CASSGQGTDTQYF
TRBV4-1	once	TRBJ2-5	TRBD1	TGCGCCAGCAGCCAAGGACAGGGAGAAGAGACCCAGTACTTC	CASSQGQGEETQYF
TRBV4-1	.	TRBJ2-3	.	TGCGCCAGCAGCCAAGATCCGCCGGTTGCGGGGAGGACAGATACGCAGTATTTT	CASSQDPPVAGRTDTQYF
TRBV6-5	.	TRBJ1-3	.	TGTGCCAGCATCAGGCAGAGCTCTGGAAACACCATATATTTT	CASIRQSSGNTIYF
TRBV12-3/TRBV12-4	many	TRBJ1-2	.	TGTGCCAGCAGTTCTTCACACAGGGATGGCTACACCTTC	CASSSSHRDGYTF
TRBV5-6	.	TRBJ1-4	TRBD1	TGTGCCAGCAGCTTACAGGGGGCTAATGAAAAACTGTTTTTT	CASSLQGANEKLFF
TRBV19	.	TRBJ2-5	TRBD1	TGTGCCAGTAGTGGGACAGAGCAAGAGACCCAGTACTTC	CASSGTEQETQYF
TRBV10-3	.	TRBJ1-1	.	TGTGCCATCAGCTTCAGGGGCCCGAACACTGAAGCTTTCTTT	CAISFRGPNTEAFF
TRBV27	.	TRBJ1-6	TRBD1	TGTGCCAGCAGAAAAACAGGGGGGGATTCACCCCTCCACTTT	CASRKTGGDSPLHF
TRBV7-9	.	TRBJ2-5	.	TGTGCCAGCAGCCCCCGGGTCAGGGAAGAGACCCAGTACTTC	CASSPRVREETQYF
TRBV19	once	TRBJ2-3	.	TGTGCCAGTAGGCCTTTGGTCGGGGGTAGACACACAGATACGCAGTATTTT	CASRPLVGGRHTDTQYF
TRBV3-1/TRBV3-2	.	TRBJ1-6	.	TGTGCCAGCAGCCAAGATTTGCAGGTAGCACCCCTCCACTTT	CASSQDLQVAPLHF
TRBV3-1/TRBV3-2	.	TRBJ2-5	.	TGTGCCAGCAGCCAAATCGAGGGAGAGACCCAGTACTTC	CASSQIEGETQYF
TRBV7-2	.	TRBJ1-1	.	TGTGCCAGCAGCTTAGCGGGGGCCTTGGACACTGAAGCTTTCTTT	CASSLAGALDTEAFF
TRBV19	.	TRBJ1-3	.	TGTGCCAGTAGTACCGGTGGGACCAGGGGATGGAACACCATATATTTT	CASSTGGTRGWNTIYF
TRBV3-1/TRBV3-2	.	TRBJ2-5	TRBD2	TGTGCCAGCAGCCCGAGGTATAGCGGGAGTGTGAAGGAGACCCAGTACTTC	CASSPRYSGSVKETQYF
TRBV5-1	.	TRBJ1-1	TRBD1	TGCGCCAGCAGCCCAGGGACAGGCGGGACTGAAGCTTTCTTT	CASSPGTGGTEAFF
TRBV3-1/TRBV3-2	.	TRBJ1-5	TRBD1	TGTGCCAGCAGCCTGGGACAGCGCAATCAGCCCCAGCATTTT	CASSLGQRNQPQHF
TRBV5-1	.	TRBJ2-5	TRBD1	TGCGCCAGCAGCCGAGGGACAGGGACCCAAGAGACCCAGTACTTC	CASSRGTGTQETQYF
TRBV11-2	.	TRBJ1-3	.	TGTGCCAGCAGCTTAGATAGAGCGCCGAGCTCTGGAAACACCATATATTTT	CASSLDRAPSSGNTIYF
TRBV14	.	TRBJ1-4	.	TGTGCCAGCAGCCAAGACGTCGGGGTTAATGAAAAACTGTTTTTT	CASSQDVGVNEKLFF
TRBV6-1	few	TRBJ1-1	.	TGTGCCAGCAGTGATCCCCTCACGGGTAACACTGAAGCTTTCTTT	CASSDPLTGNTEAFF
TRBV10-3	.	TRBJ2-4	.	TGTGCCATCAGGGGGGGGGACACCCCCCCGGACATTCAGTACTTC	CAIRGGDTPPDIQYF
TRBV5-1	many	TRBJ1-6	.	TGCGCCAGCAGTATCAACCTCGGGAACAACGATTCACCCCTCCACTTT	CASSINLGNNDSPLHF
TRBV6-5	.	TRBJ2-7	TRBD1	TGTGCCAGCAGTAGCTCCGGGACAGACTACGAGCAGTACTTC	CASSSSGTDYEQYF
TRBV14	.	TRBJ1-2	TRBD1	TGTGCCAGCAGCCATTTGACAGGGGCTAACTATGGCTACACCTTC	CASSHLTGANYGYTF
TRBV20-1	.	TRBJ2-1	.	TGCAGTGCTAGTGACACTACCAGCAATGAGCAGTTCTTC	CSASDTTSNEQFF
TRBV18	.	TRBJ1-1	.	TGTGCCAGCTCATCATTAACCAGGGCGAACACTGAAGCTTTCTTT	CASSSLTRANTEAFF
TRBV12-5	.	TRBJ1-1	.	TGTGCTAGTGGTACCCTGGCTTGGGCGGGGCTCGGCACTGAAGCTTTCTTT	CASGTLAWAGLGTEAFF
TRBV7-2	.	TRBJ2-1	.	TGTGCCAGCAGCTACGGGGGGCCCCGCAATGAGCAGTTCTTC	CASSYGGPRNEQFF
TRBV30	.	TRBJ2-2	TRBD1	TGTGCCTGGAGTGCAGGGACAGCGAACACCGGGGAGCTGTTTTTT	CAWSAGTANTGELFF
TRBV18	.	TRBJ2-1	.	TGTGCCAGCTCACCACGGGTAGCGGCTAGGTACAATGAGCAGTTCTTC	CASSPRVAARYNEQFF
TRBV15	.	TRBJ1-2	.	TGTGCCACCAGCAGAGGATCGGCAGGGGTATCCTATGGCTACACCTTC	CATSRGSAGVSYGYTF
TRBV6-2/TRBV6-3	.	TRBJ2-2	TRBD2	TGTGCCAGCAGCCCCTTACTAGCGGGAGCTGACGGGGAGCTGTTTTTT	CASSPLLAGADGELFF
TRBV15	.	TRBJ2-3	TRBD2	TGTGCCACCAGCAGAGATCCGCAGCGGGGGCTCACAGATACGCAGTATTTT	CATSRDPQRGLTDTQYF
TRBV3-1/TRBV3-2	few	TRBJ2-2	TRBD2	TGTGCCAGCAGCCAAGGGCTAGCGGGAGGGTACACCGGGGAGCTGTTTTTT	CASSQGLAGGYTGELFF
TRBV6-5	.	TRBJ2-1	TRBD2	TGTGCCAGCAGTTACTCGGAGGCGGGAGCCGGCAATGAGCAGTTCTTC	CASSYSEAGAGNEQFF
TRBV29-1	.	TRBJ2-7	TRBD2	TGCAGCGGTCCGGGACTAGCGGTCTCCTACGAGCAGTACTTC	CSGPGLAVSYEQYF
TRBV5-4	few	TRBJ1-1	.	TGTGCCAGCAGCCCCAATGGGGGGATGAGCACTGAAGCTTTCTTT	CASSPNGGMSTEAFF
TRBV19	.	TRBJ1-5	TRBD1	TGTGCCAGTAGTATAGGGGGACAGAGCAATCAGCCCCAGCATTTT	CASSIGGQSNQPQHF
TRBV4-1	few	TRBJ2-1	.	TGCGCCAGCAGCCCGGACATCTACAATGAGCAGTTCTTC	CASSPDIYNEQFF
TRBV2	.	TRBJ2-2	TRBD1	TGTGCCAGCAGCTTCCCCCGGGACAGGATAGCCGGGGAGCTGTTTTTT	CASSFPRDRIAGELFF
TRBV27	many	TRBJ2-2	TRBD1	TGTGCCAGCAGTTTATGGACAGGGGAGAGGCTGTTTTTT	CASSLWTGERLFF
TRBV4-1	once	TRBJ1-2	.	TGCGCCAGCAGCCAAGAACAGGTTAGGGGCGAGGGCTACACCTTC	CASSQEQVRGEGYTF
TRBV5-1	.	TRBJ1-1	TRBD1	TGCGCCAGCAGCTTGGGACAGGGGGCGCAGAACACTGAAGCTTTCTTT	CASSLGQGAQNTEAFF
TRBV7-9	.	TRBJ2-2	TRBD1	TGTGCCAGCAGTCCAGGACAGGGACGTACCGGGGAGCTGTTTTTT	CASSPGQGRTGELFF
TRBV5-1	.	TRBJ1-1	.	TGCGCCAGCAGCTTGGGCTATGGTGATGGGAACACTGAAGCTTTCTTT	CASSLGYGDGNTEAFF
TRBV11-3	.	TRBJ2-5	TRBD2	TGTGCCAGCAGCTTAGTGTTAGCGGGGGAAGAGACCCAGTACTTC	CASSLVLAGEETQYF
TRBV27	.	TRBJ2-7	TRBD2	TGTGCCAGCAGTTTATCTCGGACTAGCGGGAGGGTCTTCTACGAGCAGTACTTC	CASSLSRTSGRVFYEQYF
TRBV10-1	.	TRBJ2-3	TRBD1	TGCGCCAGCAGTTTCGACAGGGTTAGCACAGATACGCAGTATTTT	CASSFDRVSTDTQYF
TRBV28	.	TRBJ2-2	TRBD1	TGTGCCAGCAGGCGTGGACAGGGGTCGATCGGGGAGCTGTTTTTT	CASRRGQGSIGELFF
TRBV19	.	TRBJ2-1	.	TGTGCCAGTTCCAGCCGGTGGCAGGCTACTTACAATGAGCAGTTCTTC	CASSSRWQATYNEQFF
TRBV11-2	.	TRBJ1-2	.	TGTGCCAGCAGCGCACAGGCCTATGGCTACACCTTC	CASSAQAYGYTF